This T cell receptor beta chain was identified in a study of post-analysis software for immune sequencing data. TCR beta cDNA libraries included unique molecular identifiers. TCRdb ran MiXCR on the PCR reads and lists one entry per CDR3 protein. This sample has roughly 540,000 distinct CDR3 sequences, with around a third found just once. Study-wide findings and caveats: Four or five TRBV segments, TRBV5-6, TRBV5-1 and TRBV20-1 among them, were found more frequent in patients than controls. There was significantly lower normalized Chao1 diversity in multiple sclerosis patients than in controls.

In regard to this clonotype: Its antigen is currently unknown.

The ends were cut back, 0 bases at V and 2 bases at J, with 11 bases in the middle. CDR1 is SGHAT and CDR2 is FQNNGV in the germline V gene. The CDR3 has 16 amino acids. The rearrangement uses TRBV11-2 and TRBJ2-1; no reliable D call. The clonotype was recovered from a girl aged 2-17 years with multiple sclerosis. Sequenced input: blood. This chain's CDR3 is CASSLEYEAPYNEQFF. The CDR3 nucleotides are TGTGCCAGCAGCTTAGAATACGAGGCGCCCTACAATGAGCAGTTCTTC.